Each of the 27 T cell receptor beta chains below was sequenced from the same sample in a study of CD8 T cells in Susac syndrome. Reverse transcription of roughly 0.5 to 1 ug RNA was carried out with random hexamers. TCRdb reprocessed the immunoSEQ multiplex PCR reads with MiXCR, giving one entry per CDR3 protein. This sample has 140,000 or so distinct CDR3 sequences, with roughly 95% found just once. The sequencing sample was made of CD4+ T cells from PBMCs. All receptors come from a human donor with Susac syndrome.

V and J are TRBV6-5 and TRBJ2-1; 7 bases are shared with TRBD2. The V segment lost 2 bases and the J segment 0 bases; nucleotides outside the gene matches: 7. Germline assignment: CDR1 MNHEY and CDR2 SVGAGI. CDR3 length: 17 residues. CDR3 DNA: TGTGCCAGCAGTTACGGGCTAGCGGATAGCTCCTACAATGAGCAGTTCTTC. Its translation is CASSYGLADSSYNEQFF.

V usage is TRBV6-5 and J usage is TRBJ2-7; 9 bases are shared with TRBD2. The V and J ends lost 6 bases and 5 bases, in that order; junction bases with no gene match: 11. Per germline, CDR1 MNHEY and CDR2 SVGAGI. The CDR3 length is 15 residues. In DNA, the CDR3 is TGTGCCAGCAGCCGCGGGGGGGCTCGGTCCAACGAGCAGTACTTC. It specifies CASSRGGARSNEQYF.

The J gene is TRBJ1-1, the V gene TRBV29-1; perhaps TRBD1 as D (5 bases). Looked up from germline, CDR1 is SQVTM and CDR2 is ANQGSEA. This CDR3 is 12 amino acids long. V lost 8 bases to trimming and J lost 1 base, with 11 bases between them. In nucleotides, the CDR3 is TGCAGCACTCGGGACGGGAACACTGAAGCTTTCTTT. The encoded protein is CSTRDGNTEAFF.

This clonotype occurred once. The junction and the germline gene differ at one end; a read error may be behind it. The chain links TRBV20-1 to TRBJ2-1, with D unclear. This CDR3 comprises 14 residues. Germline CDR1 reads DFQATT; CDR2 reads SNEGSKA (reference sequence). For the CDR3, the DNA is TGCAGCGCTAGGGCGGTTAGCTCCTACAATGAGCAGTTCTTC. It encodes CSARAVSSYNEQFF.

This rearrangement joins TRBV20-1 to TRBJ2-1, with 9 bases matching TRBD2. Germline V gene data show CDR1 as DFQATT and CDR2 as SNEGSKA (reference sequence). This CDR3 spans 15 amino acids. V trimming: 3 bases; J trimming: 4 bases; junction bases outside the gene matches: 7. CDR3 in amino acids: CSARTGGGVYNEQFF. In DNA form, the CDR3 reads TGCAGTGCTAGGACGGGCGGGGGGGTGTACAATGAGCAGTTCTTC.

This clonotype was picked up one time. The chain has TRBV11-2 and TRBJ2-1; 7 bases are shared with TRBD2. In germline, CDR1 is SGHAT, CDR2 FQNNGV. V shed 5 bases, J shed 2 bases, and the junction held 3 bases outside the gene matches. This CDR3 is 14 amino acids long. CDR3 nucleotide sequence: TGTGCCAGCAGCCCAACTAGCGCCTACAATGAGCAGTTCTTC. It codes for CASSPTSAYNEQFF.

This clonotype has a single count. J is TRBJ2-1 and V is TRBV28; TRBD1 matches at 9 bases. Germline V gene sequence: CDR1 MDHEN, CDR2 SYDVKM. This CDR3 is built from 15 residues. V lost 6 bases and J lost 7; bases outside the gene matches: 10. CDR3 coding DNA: TGTGCCAGCAGCCCCGGCGGACAGGGGAAAAATGAGCAGTTCTTC. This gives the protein CASSPGGQGKNEQFF.

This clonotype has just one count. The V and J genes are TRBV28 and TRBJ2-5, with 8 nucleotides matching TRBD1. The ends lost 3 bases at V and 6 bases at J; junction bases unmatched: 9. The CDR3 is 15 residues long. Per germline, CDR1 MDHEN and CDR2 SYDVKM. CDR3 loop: CASSFRRTGSKTQYF. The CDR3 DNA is TGTGCCAGCAGTTTTAGGAGGACAGGGTCGAAGACCCAGTACTTC.

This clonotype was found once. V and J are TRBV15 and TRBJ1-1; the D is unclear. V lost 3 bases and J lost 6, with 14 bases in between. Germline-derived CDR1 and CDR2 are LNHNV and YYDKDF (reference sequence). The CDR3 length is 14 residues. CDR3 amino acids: CATSSDPPTAEAFF. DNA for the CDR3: TGTGCCACCAGCAGTGACCCCCCGACCGCTGAAGCTTTCTTT.

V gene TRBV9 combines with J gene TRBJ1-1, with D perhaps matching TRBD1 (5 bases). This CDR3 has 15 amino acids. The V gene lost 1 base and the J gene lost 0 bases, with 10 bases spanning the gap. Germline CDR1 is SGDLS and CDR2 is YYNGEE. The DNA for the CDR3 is TGTGCCAGCAGCGTACAGGGTTACATGAACACTGAAGCTTTCTTT. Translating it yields CASSVQGYMNTEAFF.

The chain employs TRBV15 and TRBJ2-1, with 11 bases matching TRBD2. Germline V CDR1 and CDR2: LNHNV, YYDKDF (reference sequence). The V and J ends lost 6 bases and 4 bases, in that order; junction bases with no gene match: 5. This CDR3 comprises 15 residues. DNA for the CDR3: TGTGCCACCAGTAGACTAGCGGGGCCTTACAATGAGCAGTTCTTC. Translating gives CATSRLAGPYNEQFF.

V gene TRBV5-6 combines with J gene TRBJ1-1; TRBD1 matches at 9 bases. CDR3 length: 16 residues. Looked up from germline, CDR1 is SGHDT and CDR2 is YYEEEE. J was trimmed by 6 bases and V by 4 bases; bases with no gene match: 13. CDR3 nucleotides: TGTGCCAGCAGCCGTCCAGTGATAACAGGGGGCGCTGAAGCTTTCTTT. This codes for CASSRPVITGGAEAFF.

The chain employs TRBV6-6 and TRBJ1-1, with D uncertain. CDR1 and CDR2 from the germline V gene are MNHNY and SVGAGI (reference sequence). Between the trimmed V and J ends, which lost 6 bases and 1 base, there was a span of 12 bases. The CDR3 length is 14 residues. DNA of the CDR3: TGTGCCAGCAGCTACGCGGGTGGGAACACTGAAGCTTTCTTT. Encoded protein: CASSYAGGNTEAFF.

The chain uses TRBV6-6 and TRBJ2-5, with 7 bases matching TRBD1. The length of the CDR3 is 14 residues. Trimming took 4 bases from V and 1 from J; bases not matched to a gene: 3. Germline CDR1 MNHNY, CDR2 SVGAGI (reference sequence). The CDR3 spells CASSWGQTQETQYF. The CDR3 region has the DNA TGTGCCAGCAGTTGGGGACAGACCCAAGAGACCCAGTACTTC.

The CDR3 DNA reads TGTGCCAGCAGCCTACGCCCGGACTGGACTAGCGGGAGGGCGGCCGCGAACACCGGGGAGCTGTTTTTT. Translation gives CASSLRPDWTSGRAAANTGELFF. This chain joins TRBV28 and TRBJ2-2, with TRBD2 identical over 15 bases. CDR3 length: 23 residues. With V trimmed by 6 bases and J by 0 bases, 20 bases remained unmatched. Germline-derived CDR1 and CDR2 are MDHEN and SYDVKM.

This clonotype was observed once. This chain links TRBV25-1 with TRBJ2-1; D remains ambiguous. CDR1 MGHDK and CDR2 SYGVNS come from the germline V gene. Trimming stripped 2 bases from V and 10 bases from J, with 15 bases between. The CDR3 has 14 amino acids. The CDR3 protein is CASSETDRPPEQFF. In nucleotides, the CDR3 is TGTGCCAGCAGTGAAACAGACCGGCCCCCGGAGCAGTTCTTC.

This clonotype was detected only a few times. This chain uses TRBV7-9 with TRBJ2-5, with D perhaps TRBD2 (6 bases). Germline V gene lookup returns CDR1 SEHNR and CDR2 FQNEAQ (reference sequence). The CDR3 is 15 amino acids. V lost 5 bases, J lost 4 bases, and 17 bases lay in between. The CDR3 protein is CASSPQERLGETQYF. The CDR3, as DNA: TGTGCCAGCAGCCCCCAGGAGAGACTAGGAGAGACCCAGTACTTC. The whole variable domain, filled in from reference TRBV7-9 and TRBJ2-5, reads DTGVSQNPRHKITKRGQNVTFRCDPISEHNRLYWYRQTLGQGPEFLTYFQNEAQLEKSRLLSDRFSAERPKGSFSTLEIQRTEQGDSAMYLCASSPQERLGETQYFGPGTRLLVL.

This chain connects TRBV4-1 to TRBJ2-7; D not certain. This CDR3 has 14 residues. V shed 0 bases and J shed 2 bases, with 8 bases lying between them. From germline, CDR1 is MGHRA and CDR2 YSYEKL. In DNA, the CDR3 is TGCGCCAGCAGCCAAGATCCACACGCCTACGAGCAGTACTTC. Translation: CASSQDPHAYEQYF.

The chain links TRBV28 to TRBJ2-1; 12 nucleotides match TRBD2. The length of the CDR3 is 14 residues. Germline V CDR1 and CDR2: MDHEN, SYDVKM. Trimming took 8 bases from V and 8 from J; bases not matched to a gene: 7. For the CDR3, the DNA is TGTGCCAGCCAGACTAGCGGGAGTAGGGATGAGCAGTTCTTC. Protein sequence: CASQTSGSRDEQFF.

The CDR3 region is CASRRDMVAEAFF. In DNA, the CDR3 is TGTGCCAGTAGGCGAGACATGGTAGCTGAAGCTTTCTTT. The chain employs TRBV19 and TRBJ1-1, with D uncertain. This CDR3 spans 13 amino acids. Trimming pared 6 bases from V and 6 bases from J, leaving 14 bases between. From germline, CDR1 is LNHDA and CDR2 SQIVND (reference sequence).

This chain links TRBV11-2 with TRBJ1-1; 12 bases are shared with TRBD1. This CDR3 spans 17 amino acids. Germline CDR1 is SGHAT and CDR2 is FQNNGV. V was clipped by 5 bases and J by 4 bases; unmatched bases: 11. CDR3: CASSAGTGGASFTEAFF. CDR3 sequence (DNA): TGTGCCAGCAGCGCTGGGACAGGGGGCGCGAGTTTCACTGAAGCTTTCTTT. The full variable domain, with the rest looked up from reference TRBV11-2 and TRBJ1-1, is EAGVAQSPRYKIIEKRQSVAFWCNPISGHATLYWYQQILGQGPKLLIQFQNNGVVDDSQLPKDRFSAERLKGVDSTLKIQPAKLEDSAVYLCASSAGTGGASFTEAFFGQGTRLTVV.

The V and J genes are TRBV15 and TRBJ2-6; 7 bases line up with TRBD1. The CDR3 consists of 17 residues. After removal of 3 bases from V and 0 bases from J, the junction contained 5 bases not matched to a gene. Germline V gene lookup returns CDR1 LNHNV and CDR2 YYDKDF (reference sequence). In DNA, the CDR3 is TGTGCCACCAGCAGGCCGACAGGGAACTCTGGGGCCAACGTCCTGACTTTC. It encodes CATSRPTGNSGANVLTF.

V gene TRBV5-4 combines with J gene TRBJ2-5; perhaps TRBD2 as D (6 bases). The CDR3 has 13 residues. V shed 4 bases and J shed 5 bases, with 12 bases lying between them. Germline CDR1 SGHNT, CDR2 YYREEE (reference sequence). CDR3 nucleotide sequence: TGTGCCAGCAGCCTCGAGGAGGGTGAGACCCAGTACTTC. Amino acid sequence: CASSLEEGETQYF.

This chain's CDR3 is CASSADSTYEQYF. Written as DNA, the CDR3 is TGTGCCAGCAGTGCAGACAGTACCTACGAGCAGTACTTC. This chain connects TRBV6-5 to TRBJ2-7, with a tentative D call TRBD1 (5 bases). CDR3 length equals 13 residues. Trimming removed 5 bases from V and 2 bases from J, with 10 bases in between. The germline V gene encodes CDR1 MNHEY and CDR2 SVGAGI.

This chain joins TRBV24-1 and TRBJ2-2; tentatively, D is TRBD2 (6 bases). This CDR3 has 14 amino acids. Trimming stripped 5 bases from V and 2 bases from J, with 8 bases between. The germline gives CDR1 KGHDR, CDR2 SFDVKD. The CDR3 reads CATSGGINTGELFF. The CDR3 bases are TGTGCCACCAGTGGCGGGATTAACACCGGGGAGCTGTTTTTT.

CDR3 DNA: TGTGCCAGCTCACCAGCAGCTAGCGGTGAGCAGTTCTTC. Amino acid sequence: CASSPAASGEQFF. The chain has TRBV18 and TRBJ2-1, with 7 bases aligning to TRBD2. The CDR3 is 13 residues long. CDR1 is KGHSH and CDR2 is LQKENI in the germline V gene. The junction had 4 bases not matched to a gene; V was cut back by 2 bases and J by 9 bases.

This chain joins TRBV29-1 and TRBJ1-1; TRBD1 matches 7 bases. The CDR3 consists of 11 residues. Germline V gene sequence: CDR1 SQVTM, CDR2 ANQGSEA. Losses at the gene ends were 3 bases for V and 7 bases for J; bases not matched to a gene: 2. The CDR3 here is CSVDRGGEAFF. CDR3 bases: TGCAGCGTTGACAGGGGGGGTGAAGCTTTCTTT.